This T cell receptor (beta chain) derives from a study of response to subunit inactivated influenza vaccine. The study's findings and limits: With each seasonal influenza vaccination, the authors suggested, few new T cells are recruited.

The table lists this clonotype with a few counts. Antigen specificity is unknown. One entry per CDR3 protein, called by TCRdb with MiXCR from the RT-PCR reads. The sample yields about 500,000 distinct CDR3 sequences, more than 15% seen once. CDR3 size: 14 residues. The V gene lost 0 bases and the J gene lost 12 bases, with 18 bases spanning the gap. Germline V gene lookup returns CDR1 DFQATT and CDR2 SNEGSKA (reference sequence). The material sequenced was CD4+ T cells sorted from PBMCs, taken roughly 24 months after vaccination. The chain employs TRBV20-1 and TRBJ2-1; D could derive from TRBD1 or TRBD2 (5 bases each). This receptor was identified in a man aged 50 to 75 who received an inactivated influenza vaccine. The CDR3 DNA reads TGCAGTGCTAGAGATGGGGGACCACGGAGCGTGCAGTTCTTC. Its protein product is CSARDGGPRSVQFF.